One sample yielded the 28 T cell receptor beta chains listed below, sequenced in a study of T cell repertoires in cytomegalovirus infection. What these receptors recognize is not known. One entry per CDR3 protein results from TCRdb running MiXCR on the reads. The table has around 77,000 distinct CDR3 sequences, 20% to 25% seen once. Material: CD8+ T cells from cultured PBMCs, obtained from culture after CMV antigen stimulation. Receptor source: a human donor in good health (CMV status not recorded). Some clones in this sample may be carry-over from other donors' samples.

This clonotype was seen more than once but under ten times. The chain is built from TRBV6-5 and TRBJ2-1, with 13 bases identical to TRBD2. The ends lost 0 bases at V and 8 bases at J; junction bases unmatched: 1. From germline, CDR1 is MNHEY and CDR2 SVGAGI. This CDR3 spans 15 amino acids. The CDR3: CASSYSTSGGYEQFF. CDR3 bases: TGTGCCAGCAGTTACTCGACTAGCGGGGGGTATGAGCAGTTCTTC.

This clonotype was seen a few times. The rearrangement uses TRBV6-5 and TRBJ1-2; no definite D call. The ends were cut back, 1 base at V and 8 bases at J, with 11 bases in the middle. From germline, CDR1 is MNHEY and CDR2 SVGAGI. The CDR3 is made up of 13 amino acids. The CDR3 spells CASSYFSLGGYTF. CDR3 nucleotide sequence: TGTGCCAGCAGTTACTTCAGTTTGGGGGGCTACACCTTC.

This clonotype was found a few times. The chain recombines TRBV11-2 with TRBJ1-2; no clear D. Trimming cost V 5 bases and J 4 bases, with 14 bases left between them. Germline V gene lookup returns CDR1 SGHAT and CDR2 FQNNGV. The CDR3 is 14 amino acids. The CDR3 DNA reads TGTGCCAGCAGCCTCGTCCAGGTGGGCTATGGCTACACCTTC. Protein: CASSLVQVGYGYTF.

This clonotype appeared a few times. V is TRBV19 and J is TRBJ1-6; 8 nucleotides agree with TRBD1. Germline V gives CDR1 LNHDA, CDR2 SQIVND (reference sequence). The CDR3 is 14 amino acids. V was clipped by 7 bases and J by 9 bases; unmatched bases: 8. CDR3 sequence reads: CASNPDRGGSPLHF. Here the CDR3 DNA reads TGTGCCAGTAACCCAGACAGGGGTGGTTCACCCCTCCACTTT.

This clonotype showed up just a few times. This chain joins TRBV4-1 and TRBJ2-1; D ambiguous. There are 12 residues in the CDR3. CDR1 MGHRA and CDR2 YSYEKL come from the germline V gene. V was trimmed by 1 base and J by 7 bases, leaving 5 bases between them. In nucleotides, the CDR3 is TGCGCCAGCAGCCAAGTCGGGAATGAGCAGTTCTTC. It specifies CASSQVGNEQFF.

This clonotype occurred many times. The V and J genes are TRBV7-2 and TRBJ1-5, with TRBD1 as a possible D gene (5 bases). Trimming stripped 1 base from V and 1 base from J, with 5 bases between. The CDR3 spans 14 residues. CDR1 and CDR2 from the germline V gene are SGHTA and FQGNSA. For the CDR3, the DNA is TGTGCCAGCAGCTTAGGGACAAGCAATCAGCCCCAGCATTTT. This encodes CASSLGTSNQPQHF. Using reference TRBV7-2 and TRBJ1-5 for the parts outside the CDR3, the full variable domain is GAGVSQSPSNKVTEKGKDVELRCDPISGHTALYWYRQSLGQGLEFLIYFQGNSAPDKSGLPSDRFSAERTGGSVSTLTIQRTQQEDSAVYLCASSLGTSNQPQHFGDGTRLSIL.

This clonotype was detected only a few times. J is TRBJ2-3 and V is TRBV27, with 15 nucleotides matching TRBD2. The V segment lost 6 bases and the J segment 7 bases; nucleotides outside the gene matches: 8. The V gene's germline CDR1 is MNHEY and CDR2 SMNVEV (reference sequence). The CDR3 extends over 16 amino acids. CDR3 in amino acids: CASRNWTSGGAYTQYF. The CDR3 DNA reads TGTGCCAGCAGAAACTGGACTAGCGGGGGGGCATATACGCAGTATTTT.

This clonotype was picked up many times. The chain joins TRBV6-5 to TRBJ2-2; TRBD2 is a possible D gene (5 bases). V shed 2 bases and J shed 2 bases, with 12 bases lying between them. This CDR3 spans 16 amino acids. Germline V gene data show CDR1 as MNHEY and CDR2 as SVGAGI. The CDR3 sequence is CASSYPGEPNTGELFF. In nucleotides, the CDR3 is TGTGCCAGCAGTTACCCCGGGGAACCAAACACCGGGGAGCTGTTTTTT.

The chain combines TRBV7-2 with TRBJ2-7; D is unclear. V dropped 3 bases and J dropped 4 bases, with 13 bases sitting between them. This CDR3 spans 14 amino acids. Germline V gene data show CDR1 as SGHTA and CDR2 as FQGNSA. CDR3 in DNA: TGTGCCAGCAGCTTGGTGGGCTTACCGTACGAGCAGTACTTC. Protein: CASSLVGLPYEQYF.

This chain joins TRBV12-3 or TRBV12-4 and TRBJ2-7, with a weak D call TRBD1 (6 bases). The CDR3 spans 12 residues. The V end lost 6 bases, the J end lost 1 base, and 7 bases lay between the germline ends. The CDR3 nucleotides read TGTGCCAGCAGACAGGGATCCTACGAGCAGTACTTC. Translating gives CASRQGSYEQYF.

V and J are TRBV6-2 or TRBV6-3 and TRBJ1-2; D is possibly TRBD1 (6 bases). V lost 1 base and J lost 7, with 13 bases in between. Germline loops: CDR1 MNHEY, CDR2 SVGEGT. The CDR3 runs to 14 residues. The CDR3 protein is CASSYYFLDSGYTF. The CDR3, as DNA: TGTGCCAGCAGTTACTACTTCTTGGACAGTGGCTACACCTTC.

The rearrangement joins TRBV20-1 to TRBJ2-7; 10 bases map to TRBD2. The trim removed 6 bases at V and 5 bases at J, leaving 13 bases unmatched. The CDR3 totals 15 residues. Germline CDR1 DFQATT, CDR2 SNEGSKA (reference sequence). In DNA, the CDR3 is TGCAGTGCCGCGGGCCTAGCGGGGGATCCCGACGAGCAGTACTTC. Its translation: CSAAGLAGDPDEQYF.

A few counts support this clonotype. CDR3 amino acids: CASSLARGAGYTIYF. In DNA form, the CDR3 reads TGTGCCAGCAGCTTAGCGAGGGGCGCGGGATACACCATATATTTT. J is TRBJ1-3 and V is TRBV7-2, with D perhaps matching TRBD1 (5 bases). Germline-derived CDR1 and CDR2 are SGHTA and FQGNSA. V was pared by 0 bases and J by 8 bases, with 14 bases between. CDR3 length: 15 amino acids. Drawing the rest from reference TRBV7-2 and TRBJ1-3, the complete variable domain is GAGVSQSPSNKVTEKGKDVELRCDPISGHTALYWYRQSLGQGLEFLIYFQGNSAPDKSGLPSDRFSAERTGGSVSTLTIQRTQQEDSAVYLCASSLARGAGYTIYFGEGSWLTVV.

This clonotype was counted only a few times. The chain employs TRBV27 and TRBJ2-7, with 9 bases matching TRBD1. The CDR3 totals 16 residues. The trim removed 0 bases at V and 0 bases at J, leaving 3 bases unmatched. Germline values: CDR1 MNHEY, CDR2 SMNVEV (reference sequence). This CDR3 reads CASSLSGTGLSYEQYF. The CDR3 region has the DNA TGTGCCAGCAGTTTATCTGGGACAGGGCTCTCCTACGAGCAGTACTTC.

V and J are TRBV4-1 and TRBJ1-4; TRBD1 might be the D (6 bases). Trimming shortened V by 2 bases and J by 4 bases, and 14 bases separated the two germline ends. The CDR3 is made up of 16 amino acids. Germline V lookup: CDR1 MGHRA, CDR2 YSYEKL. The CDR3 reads CASSQSYRALNEKLFF. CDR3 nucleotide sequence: TGCGCCAGCAGCCAATCCTACAGGGCTCTTAATGAAAAACTGTTTTTT.

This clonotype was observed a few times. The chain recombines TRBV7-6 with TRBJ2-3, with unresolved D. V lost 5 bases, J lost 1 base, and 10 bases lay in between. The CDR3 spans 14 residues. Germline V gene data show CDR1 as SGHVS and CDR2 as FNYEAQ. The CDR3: CASSARAGTDTQYF. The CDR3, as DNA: TGTGCCAGCAGCGCTAGGGCAGGCACAGATACGCAGTATTTT.

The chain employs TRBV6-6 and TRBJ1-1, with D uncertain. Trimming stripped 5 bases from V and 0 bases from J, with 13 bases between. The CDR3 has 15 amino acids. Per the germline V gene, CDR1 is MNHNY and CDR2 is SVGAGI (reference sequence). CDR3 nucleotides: TGTGCCAGCAGTGTGCCGGCGCACATGAACACTGAAGCTTTCTTT. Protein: CASSVPAHMNTEAFF.

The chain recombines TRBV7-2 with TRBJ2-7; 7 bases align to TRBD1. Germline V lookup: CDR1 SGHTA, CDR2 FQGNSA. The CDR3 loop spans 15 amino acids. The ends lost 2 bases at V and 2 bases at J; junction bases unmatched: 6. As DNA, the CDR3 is TGTGCCAGCAGCTTATCATCCAGGGGGACCTACGAGCAGTACTTC. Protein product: CASSLSSRGTYEQYF.

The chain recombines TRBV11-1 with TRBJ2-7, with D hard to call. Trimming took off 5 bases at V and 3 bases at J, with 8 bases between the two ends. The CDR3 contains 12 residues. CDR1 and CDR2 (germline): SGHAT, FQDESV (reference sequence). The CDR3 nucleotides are TGTGCCAGCAGCCGTCAACACTACGAGCAGTACTTC. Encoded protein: CASSRQHYEQYF.

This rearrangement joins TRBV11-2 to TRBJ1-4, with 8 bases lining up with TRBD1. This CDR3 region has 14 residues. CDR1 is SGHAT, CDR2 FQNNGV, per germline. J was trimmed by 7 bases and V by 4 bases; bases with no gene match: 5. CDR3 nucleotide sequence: TGTGCCAGCAGCTCAGGGGGCGAGGGTGAAAAACTGTTTTTT. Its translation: CASSSGGEGEKLFF.

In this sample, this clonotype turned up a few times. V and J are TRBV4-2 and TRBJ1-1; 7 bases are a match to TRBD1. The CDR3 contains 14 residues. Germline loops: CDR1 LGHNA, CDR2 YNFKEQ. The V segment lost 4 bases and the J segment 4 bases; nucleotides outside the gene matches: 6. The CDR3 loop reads CASSPGGRITEAFF. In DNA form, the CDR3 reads TGTGCCAGCAGCCCAGGGGGAAGGATCACTGAAGCTTTCTTT.

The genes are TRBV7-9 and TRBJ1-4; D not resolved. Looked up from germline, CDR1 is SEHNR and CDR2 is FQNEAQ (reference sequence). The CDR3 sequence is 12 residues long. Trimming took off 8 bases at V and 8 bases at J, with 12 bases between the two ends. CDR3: CASFDLGEKLFF. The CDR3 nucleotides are TGTGCCAGCTTCGACCTGGGAGAAAAACTGTTTTTT.

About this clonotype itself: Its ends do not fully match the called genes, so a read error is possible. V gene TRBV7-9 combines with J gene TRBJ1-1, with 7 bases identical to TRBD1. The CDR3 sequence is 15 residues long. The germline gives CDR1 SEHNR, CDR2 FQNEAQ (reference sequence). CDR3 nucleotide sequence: TGTGCCAGCAGCTCAGGGGGGGGTGTGAACACTAAAGCTTTCTTT. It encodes CASSSGGGVNTKAFF. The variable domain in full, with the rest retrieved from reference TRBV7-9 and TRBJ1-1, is DTGVSQNPRHKITKRGQNVTFRCDPISEHNRLYWYRQTLGQGPEFLTYFQNEAQLEKSRLLSDRFSAERPKGSFSTLEIQRTEQGDSAMYLCASSSGGGVNTKAFFGQGTRLTVV.

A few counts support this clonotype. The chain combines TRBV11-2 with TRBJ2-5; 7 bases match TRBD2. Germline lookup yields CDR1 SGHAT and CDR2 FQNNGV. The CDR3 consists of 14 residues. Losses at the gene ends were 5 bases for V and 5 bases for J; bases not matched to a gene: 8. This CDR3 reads CASSAREVEETQYF. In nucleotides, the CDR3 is TGTGCCAGCAGCGCTCGGGAGGTCGAGGAGACCCAGTACTTC.

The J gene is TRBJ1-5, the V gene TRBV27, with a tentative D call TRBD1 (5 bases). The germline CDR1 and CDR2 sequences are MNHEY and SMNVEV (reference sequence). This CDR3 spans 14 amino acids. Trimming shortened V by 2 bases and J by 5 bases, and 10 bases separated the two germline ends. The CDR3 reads CASSLIQGDQPQHF. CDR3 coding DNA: TGTGCCAGCAGTTTAATCCAGGGCGATCAGCCCCAGCATTTT.

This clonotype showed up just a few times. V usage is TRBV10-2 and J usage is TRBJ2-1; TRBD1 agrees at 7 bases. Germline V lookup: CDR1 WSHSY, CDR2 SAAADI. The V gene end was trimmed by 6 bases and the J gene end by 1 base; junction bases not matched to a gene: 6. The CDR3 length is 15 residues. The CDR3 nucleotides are TGCGCCAGCAGCACCACAGGGGAGTCCTACAATGAGCAGTTCTTC. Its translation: CASSTTGESYNEQFF.

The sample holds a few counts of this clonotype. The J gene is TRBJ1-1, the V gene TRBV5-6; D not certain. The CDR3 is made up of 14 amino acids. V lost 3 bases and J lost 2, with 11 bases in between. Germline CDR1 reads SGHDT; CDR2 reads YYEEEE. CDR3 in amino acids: CASSSIEANTEAFF. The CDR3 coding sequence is TGTGCCAGCAGCTCCATCGAGGCCAACACTGAAGCTTTCTTT. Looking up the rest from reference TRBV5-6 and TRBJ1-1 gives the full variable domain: DAGVTQSPTHLIKTRGQQVTLRCSPKSGHDTVSWYQQALGQGPQFIFQYYEEEERQRGNFPDRFSGHQFPNYSSELNVNALLLGDSALYLCASSSIEANTEAFFGQGTRLTVV.

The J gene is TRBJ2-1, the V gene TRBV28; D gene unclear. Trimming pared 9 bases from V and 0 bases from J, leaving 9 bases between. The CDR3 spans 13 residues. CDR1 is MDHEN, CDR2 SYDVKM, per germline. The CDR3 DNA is TGTGCCAGTGGCTCCAGCTCCTACAATGAGCAGTTCTTC. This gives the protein CASGSSSYNEQFF.